Shown below are 27 T cell receptor beta chains from a single sample sequenced in a study of cytomegalovirus exposure and HLA in healthy donors. Vbeta (60) and Jbeta (13) primers were used in the PCR. The data were produced by immunoSEQ multiplex PCR, yet TCRdb's version contains in-frame clones alone and is incomplete. This sample carries 150,000 to 200,000 clones, about four fifths of them seen once, and the ten largest clones take about 2.1%. The sample taken for sequencing was PBMCs. The origin of the receptors is a woman in her twenties or thirties in good health and CMV-seronegative.

The chain employs TRBV19 and TRBJ1-2, with 9 bases matching TRBD1. With 6 bases clipped from V and 2 bases from J, the junction kept 16 bases outside the gene matches. Germline CDR1 LNHDA, CDR2 SQIVND (reference sequence). The length of the CDR3 is 18 residues. CDR3 in DNA: TGTGCCAGTAGACGTCAGGGGACTAGGACAGGGGTCAACTATGGCTACACCTTC. As protein: CASRRQGTRTGVNYGYTF. The whole variable domain, filled in from reference TRBV19 and TRBJ1-2, reads DGGITQSPKYLFRKEGQNVTLSCEQNLNHDAMYWYRQDPGQGLRLIYYSQIVNDFQKGDIAEGYSVSREKKESFPLTVTSAQKNPTAFYLCASRRQGTRTGVNYGYTFGSGTRLTVV.

This rearrangement joins TRBV5-4 to TRBJ2-3, with 7 bases that match TRBD1. V gave up 5 bases and J gave up 2 bases; unmatched junction bases: 11. The germline V gene has CDR1 SGHNT and CDR2 YYREEE (reference sequence). The CDR3 is 16 residues long. The CDR3, as DNA: TGTGCCAGCAGACCGGGACAGATACTGAACACAGATACGCAGTATTTT. Protein: CASRPGQILNTDTQYF.

This sequence joins TRBV29-1 and TRBJ1-5; D perhaps matches TRBD1 (5 bases). Germline CDR1 SQVTM, CDR2 ANQGSEA. CDR3 length equals 15 residues. The V end was cut by 5 bases, the J end by 1 base, with 15 bases between. The CDR3 coding sequence is TGCAGCGTTTCCCCCGGGGGGGGGAGCAATCAGCCCCAGCATTTT. It codes for CSVSPGGGSNQPQHF.

This chain uses TRBV18 with TRBJ2-7; the D is unclear. The CDR3 is 12 amino acids. Germline V gene lookup returns CDR1 KGHSH and CDR2 LQKENI. Between the trimmed V and J ends, which lost 4 bases and 3 bases, there was a span of 7 bases. DNA of the CDR3: TGTGCCAGCTCACAGACTTACTACGAGCAGTACTTC. Encoded protein: CASSQTYYEQYF.

V and J are TRBV10-3 and TRBJ2-5; weak D call: TRBD1 (6 bases). V was trimmed by 3 bases and J by 5 bases, leaving 10 bases between them. The CDR3 is made up of 13 amino acids. In germline, CDR1 is ENHRY, CDR2 SYGVKD. This chain's CDR3 is CAISDGQSETQYF. Here the CDR3 DNA reads TGTGCCATCAGTGACGGACAGTCGGAGACCCAGTACTTC.

The chain recombines TRBV28 with TRBJ1-4; D call uncertain. The V gene's germline CDR1 is MDHEN and CDR2 SYDVKM. CDR3 size: 13 residues. V shed 11 bases and J shed 14 bases, with 24 bases lying between them. DNA of the CDR3: TGTGCCTCACACGAGCTGAACAGTAAACTTCTGTTTTTT. This sequence encodes CASHELNSKLLFF.

The chain joins TRBV6-6 to TRBJ1-6; D remains unclear. This CDR3 is 15 amino acids long. Trimming took 5 bases from V and 0 from J, leaving 8 bases between them. Germline CDR1 MNHNY, CDR2 SVGAGI (reference sequence). For the CDR3, the DNA is TGTGCCAGCAGTAGTTCTAGCTCCTATAATTCACCCCTCCACTTT. Its protein is CASSSSSSYNSPLHF.

This rearrangement joins TRBV27 to TRBJ1-1; D is perhaps TRBD1 (5 bases). The germline V and J ends were trimmed by 6 bases and 1 base, with 9 bases remaining between them. Germline assignment: CDR1 MNHEY and CDR2 SMNVEV (reference sequence). The CDR3 runs to 13 residues. The CDR3 region has the DNA TGTGCCAGCAGCCGAGGACAGAACACTGAAGCTTTCTTT. Protein sequence: CASSRGQNTEAFF.

In DNA form, the CDR3 reads TGTGCCAGCAGCCCCCGTCAGGGGACCTCCTACAATGAGCAGTTCTTC. This translates into CASSPRQGTSYNEQFF. V gene TRBV9 combines with J gene TRBJ2-1; weak D call: TRBD1 (6 bases). This CDR3 is built from 16 residues. The V end lost 4 bases, the J end lost 0 bases, and 14 bases lay between the germline ends. From germline, CDR1 is SGDLS and CDR2 YYNGEE. The full variable domain, rest sourced from reference TRBV9 and TRBJ2-1, is DSGVTQTPKHLITATGQRVTLRCSPRSGDLSVYWYQQSLDQGLQFLIQYYNGEERAKGNILERFSAQQFPDLHSELNLSSLELGDSALYFCASSPRQGTSYNEQFFGPGTRLTVL.

The chain carries TRBV9 and TRBJ2-1; 7 bases line up with TRBD2. This CDR3 is 15 amino acids long. The junction had 9 bases not matched to a gene; V was cut back by 7 bases and J by 2 bases. The germline gives CDR1 SGDLS, CDR2 YYNGEE. The CDR3 reads CASAGDFSAYNEQFF. The CDR3 DNA sequence: TGTGCCAGCGCGGGGGACTTTTCCGCCTACAATGAGCAGTTCTTC.

The chain uses TRBV15 and TRBJ1-5, with D possibly TRBD1 on 6 matching bases. V lost 3 bases to trimming and J lost 1 base, with 16 bases between them. This CDR3 has 17 amino acids. Germline CDR1 is LNHNV and CDR2 is YYDKDF (reference sequence). DNA of the CDR3: TGTGCCACCAGCAGGCCTGTAAAACAGGGAAGCAATCAGCCCCAGCATTTT. The encoded protein is CATSRPVKQGSNQPQHF.

This clone was found a few times. The chain is built from TRBV30 and TRBJ1-2; D may be TRBD1 (5 bases). Germline lookup yields CDR1 GTSNPN and CDR2 SVGIG (reference sequence). The germline V and J ends were trimmed by 1 base and 6 bases, with 15 bases remaining between them. The CDR3 totals 14 residues. The CDR3 reads CAWSDGFRTNGYTF. In nucleotides, the CDR3 is TGTGCCTGGAGTGACGGGTTCAGGACAAATGGCTACACCTTC.

The chain has TRBV5-6 and TRBJ2-2, with TRBD1 as a possible D gene (7 bases). The CDR3 loop spans 16 amino acids. CDR1 SGHDT and CDR2 YYEEEE come from the germline V gene. The V end lost 3 bases, the J end lost 5 bases, and 17 bases lay between the germline ends. CDR3 loop: CASSSRGDWDTGELFF. CDR3 coding DNA: TGTGCCAGCAGCTCCAGGGGGGATTGGGATACCGGGGAGCTGTTTTTT. Complete variable domain (other parts from reference TRBV5-6 and TRBJ2-2): DAGVTQSPTHLIKTRGQQVTLRCSPKSGHDTVSWYQQALGQGPQFIFQYYEEEERQRGNFPDRFSGHQFPNYSSELNVNALLLGDSALYLCASSSRGDWDTGELFFGEGSRLTVL.

The chain combines TRBV2 with TRBJ1-1; tentative D call: TRBD1 (5 bases). Germline lookup yields CDR1 SNHLY and CDR2 FYNNEI. V was trimmed by 4 bases and J by 4 bases, leaving 13 bases between them. CDR3 length equals 14 residues. The CDR3 nucleotides read TGTGCCAGCAGTGTGAATAGGGGCCCCACTGAAGCTTTCTTT. Its protein product is CASSVNRGPTEAFF.

The chain is built from TRBV25-1 and TRBJ1-4; D unresolved. V lost 1 base, J lost 8 bases, and 8 bases lay in between. This CDR3 has 13 residues. CDR1 MGHDK and CDR2 SYGVNS come from the germline V gene. The CDR3 loop reads CASSESGGEKLFF. CDR3 DNA: TGTGCCAGCAGTGAATCCGGCGGGGAAAAACTGTTTTTT.

The gene calls are TRBV18 and TRBJ2-7, with 7 bases identical to TRBD1. The CDR3 sequence is 15 residues long. Germline-derived CDR1 and CDR2 are KGHSH and LQKENI. V trimming: 3 bases; J trimming: 3 bases; junction bases outside the gene matches: 8. The CDR3 region has the DNA TGTGCCAGCTCACCGGGCACAGGGGCCTACTACGAGCAGTACTTC. Protein: CASSPGTGAYYEQYF. The whole variable domain, remainder taken from reference TRBV18 and TRBJ2-7, is NAGVMQNPRHLVRRRGQEARLRCSPMKGHSHVYWYRQLPEEGLKFMVYLQKENIIDESGMPKERFSAEFPKEGPSILRIQQVVRGDSAAYFCASSPGTGAYYEQYFGPGTRLTVT.

This chain links TRBV5-4 with TRBJ2-3, with D hard to call. From germline, CDR1 is SGHNT and CDR2 YYREEE (reference sequence). CDR3 size: 15 residues. With 4 bases removed from V and 3 bases from J, the gap between germline ends came to 15 bases. This CDR3 reads CASSPGRAETDTQYF. The CDR3 DNA reads as TGTGCCAGCAGCCCTGGGCGAGCTGAGACAGATACGCAGTATTTT.

J is TRBJ2-3 and V is TRBV5-1; 9 bases agree with TRBD1. The CDR3 loop spans 15 amino acids. Germline lookup yields CDR1 SGHRS and CDR2 YFSETQ. V lost 4 bases, J lost 5 bases, and 8 bases stayed unmatched. The CDR3 region has the DNA TGCGCCAGCAGCCCGACAGGGGGTGAGGTAGATACGCAGTATTTT. This codes for CASSPTGGEVDTQYF.

The chain carries TRBV7-3 and TRBJ1-1, with TRBD1 identical over 7 bases. The CDR3 loop spans 13 amino acids. Per germline, CDR1 SGHTA and CDR2 FQGTGA. Trimming removed 0 bases from V and 11 bases from J; junction bases left unmatched: 6. CDR3 in amino acids: CASSLTPDRVAFF. CDR3 DNA sequence: TGTGCCAGCAGCTTAACCCCTGACAGGGTGGCTTTCTTT.

The V gene is TRBV29-1, the J gene TRBJ2-1; 9 bases fit TRBD1. V gave up 5 bases and J gave up 6 bases; unmatched junction bases: 5. From germline, CDR1 is SQVTM and CDR2 ANQGSEA. The CDR3 extends over 13 amino acids. The CDR3 sequence: CSVPTGGFNEQFF. CDR3 DNA: TGCAGCGTTCCGACAGGGGGATTCAATGAGCAGTTCTTC.

The rearrangement links TRBV29-1 to TRBJ1-4; weak D call: TRBD1 (6 bases). CDR3 length: 14 residues. Trimming cost V 3 bases and J 7 bases, with 15 bases left between them. Looked up from germline, CDR1 is SQVTM and CDR2 is ANQGSEA. This chain's CDR3 is CSVEGGGSGEKLFF. The CDR3 DNA follows: TGCAGCGTTGAGGGGGGGGGCTCGGGTGAAAAACTGTTTTTT.

V usage is TRBV9 and J usage is TRBJ1-1; unclear D gene. Trimming cost V 3 bases and J 3 bases, with 9 bases left between them. CDR1 and CDR2 (germline): SGDLS, YYNGEE. There are 13 residues in the CDR3. The CDR3 nucleotides are TGTGCCAGCAGCGAGCGACGGGACACTGAAGCTTTCTTT. The encoded protein is CASSERRDTEAFF.

This clone was detected a few times. The CDR3 bases are TGTGCCAGCAGTTTATCGAATGAAGGGAGGCGCGAGCAGTACTTC. Amino acid sequence: CASSLSNEGRREQYF. The chain is built from TRBV27 and TRBJ2-7, with D perhaps matching TRBD2 (6 bases). CDR3 length equals 15 residues. Per the germline V gene, CDR1 is MNHEY and CDR2 is SMNVEV (reference sequence). The germline V and J ends were trimmed by 0 bases and 6 bases, with 15 bases remaining between them.

With regard to this clone: Different DNA sequences within this sample yield the same CDR3. This chain joins TRBV30 and TRBJ2-1, with 8 nucleotides matching TRBD2. The CDR3 totals 15 residues. Germline-derived CDR1 and CDR2 are GTSNPN and SVGIG (reference sequence). With V trimmed by 0 bases and J by 6 bases, 7 bases remained unmatched. In DNA, the CDR3 is TGTGCCTGGAGTGTACGGGGGGGCCTTAGCAATGAGCAGTTCTTC. Translation gives CAWSVRGGLSNEQFF.

The chain joins TRBV18 to TRBJ2-1, with 12 bases identical to TRBD2. With 3 bases clipped from V and 5 bases from J, the junction kept 2 bases outside the gene matches. Germline V gene lookup returns CDR1 KGHSH and CDR2 LQKENI. This CDR3 has 15 residues. The CDR3 DNA follows: TGTGCCAGCTCACCTCTAGCGGGGGGGGACAATGAGCAGTTCTTC. Translating gives CASSPLAGGDNEQFF.

V is TRBV7-2 and J is TRBJ1-5; 8 nucleotides match TRBD1. Germline V gene data show CDR1 as SGHTA and CDR2 as FQGNSA. V dropped 5 bases and J dropped 3; count of bases not matched to a gene: 9. There are 16 residues in the CDR3. The DNA for the CDR3 is TGTGCCAGCAGCCCGCGGACAGGGATGATCAATCAGCCCCAGCATTTT. Protein sequence: CASSPRTGMINQPQHF.

This rearrangement joins TRBV18 to TRBJ1-5, with D hard to call. The CDR3 spans 16 residues. V was shortened by 1 base and J by 0 bases, with 10 bases between the two germline ends. Germline CDR1 reads KGHSH; CDR2 reads LQKENI. In nucleotides, the CDR3 is TGTGCCAGCTCACCACAAATGGGGAGTAGCAATCAGCCCCAGCATTTT. Its protein is CASSPQMGSSNQPQHF. Full variable domain (missing parts from reference TRBV18 and TRBJ1-5): NAGVMQNPRHLVRRRGQEARLRCSPMKGHSHVYWYRQLPEEGLKFMVYLQKENIIDESGMPKERFSAEFPKEGPSILRIQQVVRGDSAAYFCASSPQMGSSNQPQHFGDGTRLSIL.